Listed here are 11 T cell receptor beta chains from one sample, sequenced in a study of cytomegalovirus exposure and HLA in healthy donors. In the PCR, 60 Vbeta and 13 Jbeta primers were used. Method: immunoSEQ multiplex PCR; TCRdb's copy keeps in-frame clones and lacks some. The table records 200,000 to 250,000 clones, about 85% of them present only once. Sequenced material: PBMCs. These receptors were collected from a human donor in good health.

A word on this clone: At one of its ends the junction is not consistent with the germline gene, which may arise from a read error. The gene calls are TRBV7-9 and TRBJ2-5; TRBD1 might be the D (5 bases). CDR3 length: 14 residues. Per germline, CDR1 SEHNR and CDR2 FQNEAQ (reference sequence). CDR3 residues: CSSSFSISGETQYF. The CDR3 bases are TGTTCCAGCAGCTTCTCTATCTCAGGGGAGACCCAGTACTTC.

As to this clone: The identical CDR3 is also encoded by other nucleotide sequences in the sample. This rearrangement joins TRBV15 to TRBJ2-7; TRBD2 is a possible D gene (6 bases). The germline V gene has CDR1 LNHNV and CDR2 YYDKDF (reference sequence). V lost 0 bases and J 5 bases, leaving 11 bases between the germline ends. The CDR3 has 14 amino acids. DNA of the CDR3: TGTGCCACCAGCAGAGACCAGACGGGAGACGAGCAGTACTTC. Its protein product is CATSRDQTGDEQYF.

The V and J genes are TRBV10-3 and TRBJ2-2; a weak D match, TRBD1 (5 bases). V gave up 4 bases and J gave up 2 bases, with 8 bases separating them. The CDR3 has 14 amino acids. CDR1 ENHRY and CDR2 SYGVKD come from the germline V gene. The CDR3 reads CAISVTVNTGELFF. DNA for the CDR3: TGTGCCATCAGTGTGACAGTTAACACCGGGGAGCTGTTTTTT.

Details on this clone: The germline gene is not matched at one end of the junction; a read error may be the cause. The CDR3 DNA reads as TGTGCCAGCAGCCGAACAGGGGGCCCTGGGAACACCATATATTTT. Amino acid sequence: CASSRTGGPGNTIYF. The chain links TRBV7-2 to TRBJ1-3, with 9 bases aligning to TRBD1. The CDR3 has 15 residues. From germline, CDR1 is SGHTA and CDR2 FQGNSA.

The genes are TRBV11-1 and TRBJ2-1; 9 nucleotides agree with TRBD2. The CDR3 sequence is 15 residues long. The trim removed 3 bases at V and 7 bases at J, leaving 7 bases unmatched. CDR1 SGHAT and CDR2 FQDESV come from the germline V gene (reference sequence). In DNA form, the CDR3 reads TGTGCCAGCAGCTTCGGGCTAGCGGGACGAAATGAGCAGTTCTTC. Its protein product is CASSFGLAGRNEQFF.

The chain has TRBV6-5 and TRBJ1-2, with TRBD1 matching 8 bases. This CDR3 comprises 15 residues. Trimming cost V 5 bases and J 4 bases; bases outside gene matches: 9. CDR1 and CDR2 from the germline V gene are MNHEY and SVGAGI. CDR3 amino acids: CASSPGTGPSYGYTF. CDR3 in DNA: TGTGCCAGCAGTCCCGGGACAGGTCCCTCCTATGGCTACACCTTC.

This clone was detected a few times. Other nucleotide sequences in the sample specify the same CDR3. The chain has TRBV4-1 and TRBJ1-1; TRBD1 matches 7 bases. The CDR3 consists of 14 residues. With 3 bases clipped from V and 1 base from J, the junction kept 2 bases outside the gene matches. Germline V gene data show CDR1 as MGHRA and CDR2 as YSYEKL. The CDR3, as DNA: TGCGCCAGCAGCCAGGGGACAGCGAACACTGAAGCTTTCTTT. Translation: CASSQGTANTEAFF.

This clone was found a few times. The chain combines TRBV18 with TRBJ2-6; D remains ambiguous. CDR1 and CDR2 (germline): KGHSH, LQKENI. The CDR3 has 17 amino acids. The V end lost 3 bases, the J end lost 0 bases, and 12 bases lay between the germline ends. The CDR3 DNA follows: TGTGCCAGCTCACCGGTAACCCAGGCCTCTGGGGCCAACGTCCTGACTTTC. Protein sequence: CASSPVTQASGANVLTF.

The sample holds a few counts of this clone. The gene calls are TRBV6-5 and TRBJ1-5, with D unresolved. The CDR3 is 15 residues long. The germline gives CDR1 MNHEY, CDR2 SVGAGI. Trimming stripped 2 bases from V and 4 bases from J, with 12 bases between. CDR3 protein: CASSYRSGGNQPQHF. CDR3 DNA: TGTGCCAGCAGTTACCGTTCAGGAGGAAATCAGCCCCAGCATTTT.

The chain recombines TRBV4-1 with TRBJ1-3, with 7 bases fitting TRBD1. V lost 1 base and J lost 9; bases outside the gene matches: 15. The V gene's germline CDR1 is MGHRA and CDR2 YSYEKL. CDR3 length equals 17 residues. As DNA, the CDR3 is TGCGCCAGCAGCCAAGGACTCAGACAGGGTATAAACTCCACCATATATTTT. Translating gives CASSQGLRQGINSTIYF.

The CDR3 nucleotides are TGTGCCAGCAGCTTGACAGGTTCGAACACCGGGGAGCTGTTTTTT. As protein: CASSLTGSNTGELFF. The V and J genes are TRBV7-3 and TRBJ2-2; D perhaps matches TRBD1 (6 bases). V lost 3 bases to trimming and J lost 0 bases, with 8 bases between them. The germline gives CDR1 SGHTA, CDR2 FQGTGA. The CDR3 consists of 15 residues.